This paragraph covers one TCR beta chain sequence. Its target is not known. These data originate in a study of blood T cells in healthy people across ages. General study findings and limits: A greater number of naive CD4+ cells and higher diversity distinguished long-lived donors from aged donors.

Primed by a sample-barcoded 5' primer and a J-beta primer mix, a second PCR proceeded for 7 to 11 cycles. Each cDNA molecule received a tag from a template-switch adaptor that had 12 random nucleotides. One entry per CDR3 protein, called by TCRdb with MiXCR from the 5' RACE reads. The sample holds some 900,000 distinct CDR3 sequences, around 48% seen once. V was shortened by 2 bases and J by 3 bases, with 14 bases between the two germline ends. CDR3 size: 16 residues. Germline V lookup: CDR1 MNHNY, CDR2 SVGAGI (reference sequence). This rearrangement joins TRBV6-6 to TRBJ2-1; D gene uncertain. Sequences were obtained from blood. This clonotype was sampled from a man aged 30-40 years in good health. The CDR3 coding sequence is TGTGCCAGCAGTTACGGGATTATATTAAACTACAATGAGCAGTTCTTC. It encodes CASSYGIILNYNEQFF.